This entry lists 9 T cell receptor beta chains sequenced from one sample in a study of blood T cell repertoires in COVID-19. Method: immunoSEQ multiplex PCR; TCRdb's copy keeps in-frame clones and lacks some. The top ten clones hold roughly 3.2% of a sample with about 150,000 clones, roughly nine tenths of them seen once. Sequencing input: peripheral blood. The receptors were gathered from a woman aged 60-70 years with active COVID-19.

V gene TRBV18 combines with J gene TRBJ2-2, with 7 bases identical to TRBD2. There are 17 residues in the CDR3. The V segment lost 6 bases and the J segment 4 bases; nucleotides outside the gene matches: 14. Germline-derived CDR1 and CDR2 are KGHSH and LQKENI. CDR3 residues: CASSLLISGTGTGELFF. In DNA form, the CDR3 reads TGTGCCAGCTCCCTGCTCATAAGCGGGACGGGCACCGGGGAGCTGTTTTTT.

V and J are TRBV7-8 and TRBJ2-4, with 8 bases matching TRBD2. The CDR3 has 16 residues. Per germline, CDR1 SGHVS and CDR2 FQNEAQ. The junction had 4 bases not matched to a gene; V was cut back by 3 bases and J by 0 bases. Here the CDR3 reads CASSLSGGLAKNIQYF. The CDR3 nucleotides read TGTGCCAGCAGCTTGAGCGGGGGTCTAGCCAAAAACATTCAGTACTTC.

The CDR3 loop is CASSRGGGRDYGYTF. The CDR3, as DNA: TGTGCCAGCAGCAGGGGAGGGGGGAGAGACTATGGCTACACCTTC. The rearrangement links TRBV5-6 to TRBJ1-2; tentatively, D is TRBD1 (6 bases). The CDR3 has 15 residues. The V end lost 4 bases, the J end lost 3 bases, and 16 bases lay between the germline ends. The germline V gene encodes CDR1 SGHDT and CDR2 YYEEEE.

Here the CDR3 reads CASSLDFGTDPREDNEQFF. The CDR3 region has the DNA TGTGCCAGCAGCTTAGACTTCGGGACCGACCCTCGGGAGGACAATGAGCAGTTCTTC. V gene TRBV7-9 combines with J gene TRBJ2-1; 7 positions match TRBD2. CDR3 length: 19 amino acids. With V trimmed by 1 base and J by 5 bases, 17 bases remained unmatched. Germline CDR1 and CDR2: SEHNR and FQNEAQ (reference sequence).

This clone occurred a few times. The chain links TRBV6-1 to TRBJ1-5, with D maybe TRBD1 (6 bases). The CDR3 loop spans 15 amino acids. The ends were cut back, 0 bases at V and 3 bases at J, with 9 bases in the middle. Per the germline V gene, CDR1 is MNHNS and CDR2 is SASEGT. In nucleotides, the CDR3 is TGTGCCAGCAGTGAAGCGGGGGCTTACAATCAGCCCCAGCATTTT. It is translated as CASSEAGAYNQPQHF.

This chain's CDR3 is CASSPGGYQPQHF. CDR3 coding DNA: TGTGCCAGCAGCCCAGGGGGCTATCAGCCCCAGCATTTT. The chain joins TRBV12-3 or TRBV12-4 to TRBJ1-5; 8 bases fit TRBD1. This CDR3 comprises 13 residues. Trimming took 6 bases from V and 5 from J; bases not matched to a gene: 3.

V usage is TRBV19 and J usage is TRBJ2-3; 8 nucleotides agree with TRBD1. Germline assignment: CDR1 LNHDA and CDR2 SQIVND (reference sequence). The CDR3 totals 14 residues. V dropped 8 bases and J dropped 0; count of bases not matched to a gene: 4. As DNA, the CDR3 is TGTGCCAGTGCGGACAGGGTTAGCACAGATACGCAGTATTTT. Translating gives CASADRVSTDTQYF.

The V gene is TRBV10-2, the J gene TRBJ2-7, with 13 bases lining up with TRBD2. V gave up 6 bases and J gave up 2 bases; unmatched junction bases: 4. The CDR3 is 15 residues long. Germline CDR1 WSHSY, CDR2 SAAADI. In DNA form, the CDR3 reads TGCGCCAGCAGCAAGGGGACTAGCGGGACCTACGAGCAGTACTTC. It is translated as CASSKGTSGTYEQYF.

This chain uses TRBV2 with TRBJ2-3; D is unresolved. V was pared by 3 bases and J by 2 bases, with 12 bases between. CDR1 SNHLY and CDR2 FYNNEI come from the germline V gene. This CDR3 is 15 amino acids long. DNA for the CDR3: TGTGCCAGCAGTGACAGGCAGATTCTCACAGATACGCAGTATTTT. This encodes CASSDRQILTDTQYF.